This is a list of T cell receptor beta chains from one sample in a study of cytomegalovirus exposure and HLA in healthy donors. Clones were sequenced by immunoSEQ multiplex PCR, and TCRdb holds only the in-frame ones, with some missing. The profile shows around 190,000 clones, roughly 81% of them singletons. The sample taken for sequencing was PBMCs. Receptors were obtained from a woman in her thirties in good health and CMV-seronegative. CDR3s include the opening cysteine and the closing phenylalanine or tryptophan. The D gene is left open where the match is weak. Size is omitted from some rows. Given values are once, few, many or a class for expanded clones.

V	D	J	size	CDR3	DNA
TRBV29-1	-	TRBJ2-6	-	CSARGTGANVLTF	TGCAGCGCACGGGGAACTGGGGCCAACGTCCTGACTTTC
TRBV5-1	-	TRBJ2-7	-	CASSLAGQDYSYEQYF	TGCGCCAGCAGCTTGGCAGGGCAGGACTACTCCTACGAGCAGTACTTC
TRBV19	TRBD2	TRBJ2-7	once	CASSMSASGALEQYF	TGTGCCAGTAGTATGTCGGCTAGCGGGGCCCTGGAGCAGTACTTC
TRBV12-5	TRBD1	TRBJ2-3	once	CASGWGQGPDTQYF	TGTGCTAGTGGTTGGGGACAGGGTCCAGATACGCAGTATTTT
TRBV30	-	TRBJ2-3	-	CAWVPGLRYTDTQYF	TGTGCCTGGGTTCCCGGACTTAGATACACAGATACGCAGTATTTT
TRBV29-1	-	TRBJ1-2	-	CSVENGGQNYGYTF	TGCAGCGTTGAAAACGGGGGGCAGAACTATGGCTACACCTTC
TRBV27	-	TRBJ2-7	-	CASSLQGLGTYEQYF	TGTGCCAGCAGTTTACAGGGATTAGGGACCTACGAGCAGTACTTC
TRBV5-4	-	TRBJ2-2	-	CASSLAGGLAGELFF	TGTGCCAGCAGCTTGGCAGGTGGATTGGCCGGGGAGCTGTTTTTT
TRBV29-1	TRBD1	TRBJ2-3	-	CSVELGTGWADTQYF	TGCAGCGTTGAATTGGGGACAGGTTGGGCAGATACGCAGTATTTT
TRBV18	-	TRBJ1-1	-	CASSPYGGREAFF	TGTGCCAGCTCACCATATGGAGGCCGTGAAGCTTTCTTT
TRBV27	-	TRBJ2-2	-	CASSFQNHGAGELFF	TGTGCCAGCAGTTTCCAAAACCACGGGGCCGGGGAGCTGTTTTTT
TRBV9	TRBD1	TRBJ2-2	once	CASSPWTGNTGELFF	TGTGCCAGCAGCCCCTGGACAGGGAACACCGGGGAGCTGTTTTTT
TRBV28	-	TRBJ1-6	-	CASRTPARRQIYNSPLHF	TGTGCCAGCAGGACGCCGGCGAGACGACAGATATATAATTCACCCCTCCACTTT
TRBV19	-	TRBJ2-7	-	CASSMTTSYEQYF	TGTGCCAGTAGTATGACTACCTCCTACGAGCAGTACTTC
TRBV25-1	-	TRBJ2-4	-	CASSGDEAKNIQYF	TGTGCCAGCAGCGGGGATGAAGCCAAAAACATTCAGTACTTC
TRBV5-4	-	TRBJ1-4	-	CASSLDPGTNEKLFF	TGTGCCAGCAGCTTAGACCCGGGAACTAATGAAAAACTGTTTTTT
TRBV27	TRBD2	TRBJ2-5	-	CASSFSATSGQETQYF	TGTGCCAGCAGTTTCTCCGCGACTAGCGGCCAAGAGACCCAGTACTTC
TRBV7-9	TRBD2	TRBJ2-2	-	CASSFLAGGSIGELFF	TGTGCCAGCAGCTTTCTAGCGGGAGGGTCAATCGGGGAGCTGTTTTTT
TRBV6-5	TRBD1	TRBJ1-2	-	CASSPTGDYGYTF	TGTGCCAGCAGCCCTACAGGGGACTATGGCTACACCTTC
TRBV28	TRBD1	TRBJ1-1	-	CASSSPGTGNTEAFF	TGTGCCAGCAGTTCCCCCGGGACAGGGAACACTGAAGCTTTCTTT
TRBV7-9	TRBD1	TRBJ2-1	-	CASSLFSGTDSNEQFF	TGTGCCAGCAGCTTATTTAGTGGGACAGACAGCAATGAGCAGTTCTTC
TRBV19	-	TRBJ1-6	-	CASNKQGWPPLHF	TGTGCCAGTAACAAACAGGGTTGGCCACCCCTCCACTTT
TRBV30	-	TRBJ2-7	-	CAWGLVREGYEQYF	TGTGCCTGGGGATTGGTCAGGGAAGGTTACGAGCAGTACTTC
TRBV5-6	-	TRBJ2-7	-	CASSLEAQAGPYEQYF	TGTGCCAGCAGCTTGGAGGCCCAGGCTGGCCCCTACGAGCAGTACTTC
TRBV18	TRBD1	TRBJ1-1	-	CASSADRGIANTEAFF	TGTGCCAGCTCAGCAGACAGGGGTATCGCGAACACTGAAGCTTTCTTT
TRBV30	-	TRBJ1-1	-	CAWVLGLQGTEAFF	TGTGCCTGGGTCTTGGGCCTCCAGGGGACTGAAGCTTTCTTT
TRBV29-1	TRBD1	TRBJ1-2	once	CSVDGQGGYGYTF	TGCAGCGTTGACGGACAGGGGGGTTATGGCTACACCTTC
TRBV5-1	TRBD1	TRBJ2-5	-	CASRGPPGGRETQYF	TGCGCCAGCAGAGGACCCCCAGGGGGAAGGGAGACCCAGTACTTC
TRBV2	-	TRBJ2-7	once	CASTETAGYYEQYF	TGTGCCAGCACCGAAACAGCAGGGTACTACGAGCAGTACTTC
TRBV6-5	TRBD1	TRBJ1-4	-	CASSYSLRGRSEKLFF	TGTGCCAGCAGTTACTCGCTCAGGGGGAGAAGTGAAAAACTGTTTTTT